These 9 T cell receptor beta chains came from one sample sequenced in a study of blood T cell repertoires in COVID-19. The assay was immunoSEQ multiplex PCR, and TCRdb's table has in-frame clones only and misses some. The sample consists of over 200,000 clones, roughly 76% of them appearing once. Sequencing was done on a sample of peripheral blood. These receptors all come from a human donor in a cohort sampled during active COVID-19.

The rearrangement joins TRBV2 to TRBJ1-2; TRBD1 might be the D (5 bases). The CDR3 runs 13 residues. CDR1 SNHLY and CDR2 FYNNEI come from the germline V gene. The germline V and J ends were trimmed by 7 bases and 8 bases, with 17 bases remaining between them. The CDR3 loop reads CASTTEAGLGYTF. As DNA, the CDR3 is TGTGCCAGCACGACAGAGGCGGGATTAGGCTACACCTTC.

The chain recombines TRBV4-2 with TRBJ2-1, with 9 bases lining up with TRBD1. The V gene's germline CDR1 is LGHNA and CDR2 YNFKEQ. Trimming took 5 bases from V and 5 from J; bases not matched to a gene: 10. The CDR3 is made up of 16 amino acids. CDR3 in amino acids: CASSTGVRQGDNEQFF. The CDR3, as DNA: TGTGCCAGCAGCACAGGCGTGAGACAGGGGGACAATGAGCAGTTCTTC.

The chain uses TRBV5-1 and TRBJ1-2; maybe TRBD1 (6 bases). Germline CDR1 reads SGHRS; CDR2 reads YFSETQ. Trimming cost V 0 bases and J 8 bases, with 14 bases left between them. The CDR3 extends over 14 amino acids. CDR3 nucleotide sequence: TGCGCCAGCAGCTTGGACAGGGCTAACGGGGGCTACACCTTC. Translated, it gives CASSLDRANGGYTF.

This clone came up once. The chain recombines TRBV4-1 with TRBJ2-3, with 10 bases lining up with TRBD2. The CDR3 spans 20 residues. Germline CDR1 and CDR2: MGHRA and YSYEKL. V trimming: 0 bases; J trimming: 4 bases; junction bases outside the gene matches: 16. The CDR3 region is CASSQERAGGPLALPDTQYF. DNA of the CDR3: TGCGCCAGCAGCCAAGAAAGAGCGGGAGGGCCTTTAGCTCTCCCAGATACGCAGTATTTT.

This clone was counted many times. The rearrangement links TRBV19 to TRBJ2-7; 9 bases are a match to TRBD1. Germline V gene data show CDR1 as LNHDA and CDR2 as SQIVND (reference sequence). J lost 5 bases, V lost 3 bases, and 5 bases had no gene match. This CDR3 comprises 14 residues. The CDR3 DNA is TGTGCCAGTAGTATGGGACAGGGCGTCCACGAGCAGTACTTC. Translated, it gives CASSMGQGVHEQYF.

This clone appeared a few times. The rearrangement joins TRBV19 to TRBJ1-2, with D perhaps TRBD1 (6 bases). The CDR3 runs to 15 residues. Trimming left V 3 bases short and J 8 bases short, with 19 bases between. Looked up from germline, CDR1 is LNHDA and CDR2 is SQIVND (reference sequence). The CDR3 coding sequence is TGTGCCAGTAGTATTACTGCCACAGGGCTGATCGGCTACACCTTC. This codes for CASSITATGLIGYTF.

The chain joins TRBV28 to TRBJ2-7, with TRBD1 as a possible D gene (6 bases). The CDR3 is made up of 15 amino acids. Between the trimmed V and J ends, which lost 5 bases and 5 bases, there was a span of 19 bases. Germline CDR1 MDHEN, CDR2 SYDVKM. CDR3 sequence (DNA): TGTGCCAGCAGTCCCCCCGGGACATGGGACCACGAGCAGTACTTC. Translating it yields CASSPPGTWDHEQYF.

CDR3 sequence (DNA): TGCGCCAGCAGCTTGGCTAGCGGGAGTGCTGGGGCCAACGTCCTGACTTTC. It translates to CASSLASGSAGANVLTF. V gene TRBV5-1 combines with J gene TRBJ2-6; 10 bases fit TRBD2. CDR3 length: 17 amino acids. Germline assignment: CDR1 SGHRS and CDR2 YFSETQ. V was pared by 0 bases and J by 2 bases, with 2 bases of the junction left unmatched.

The table lists this clone with a few counts. V gene TRBV18 combines with J gene TRBJ1-1, with D possibly TRBD1 on 6 matching bases. Germline V gene data show CDR1 as KGHSH and CDR2 as LQKENI. Deletions cut 4 bases from V and 3 bases from J, with 9 bases between. The CDR3 covers 13 residues. The CDR3 spells CASSQGGDTEAFF. In DNA, the CDR3 is TGTGCCAGCTCACAAGGGGGAGACACTGAAGCTTTCTTT. The complete variable domain, with remaining parts taken from reference TRBV18 and TRBJ1-1, reads NAGVMQNPRHLVRRRGQEARLRCSPMKGHSHVYWYRQLPEEGLKFMVYLQKENIIDESGMPKERFSAEFPKEGPSILRIQQVVRGDSAAYFCASSQGGDTEAFFGQGTRLTVV.